This T cell receptor beta chain stems from a study of CD8+ T cells in alopecia areata. Relative to its sample, this clone is medium-sized. As the sequencing template, cDNA was produced by extracting RNA and reverse transcribing it. The assay was immunoSEQ multiplex PCR, and TCRdb's table has in-frame clones only and misses some. This sample has approximately 34,000 clones, with roughly half found just once. The CDR3 sequence is 14 residues long. J gave up 1 base and V 8 bases, and 6 bases lay outside the gene matches. Germline CDR1 reads MDHEN; CDR2 reads SYDVKM. Samples from alopecia areata patients were lesional scalp punch biopsies and peripheral blood. Using a FACSAria, the CD4+ and CD8+ T cells were sorted from the PBMCs.

The chain joins TRBV28 to TRBJ2-3; 7 bases fit TRBD2. Source material: NKG2D-high CD8+ T cells sorted from blood. The source of this sequence is a human donor with alopecia areata. This CDR3 reads CASGRESRTDTQYF. DNA for the CDR3: TGTGCCAGCGGGCGGGAGAGCCGCACAGATACGCAGTATTTT.